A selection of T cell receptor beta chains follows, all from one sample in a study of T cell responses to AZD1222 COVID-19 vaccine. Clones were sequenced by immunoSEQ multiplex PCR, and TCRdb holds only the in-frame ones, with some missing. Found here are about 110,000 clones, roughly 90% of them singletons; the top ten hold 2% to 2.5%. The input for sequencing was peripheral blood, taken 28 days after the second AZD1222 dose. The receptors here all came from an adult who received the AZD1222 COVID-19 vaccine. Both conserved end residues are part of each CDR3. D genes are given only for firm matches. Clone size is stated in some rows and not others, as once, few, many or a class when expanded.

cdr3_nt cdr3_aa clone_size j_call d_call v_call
TGTGCCAGCAGTGAAGCCCCCATGGGCGAGGAGGGCTACACCTTC CASSEAPMGEEGYTF once TRBJ1-2 . TRBV2
TGTGCCACCGGAATGGGAGGGGCTAATGAAAAACTGTTTTTT CATGMGGANEKLFF . TRBJ1-4 . TRBV24-1
TGTGCCAGCAGACCCGGACATAACTACGAGCAGTACTTC CASRPGHNYEQYF . TRBJ2-7 . TRBV6-5
TGTGCCAGCAGCTTCCTCAGGGGGCGAAATCAGCCCCAGCATTTT CASSFLRGRNQPQHF . TRBJ1-5 TRBD1 TRBV7-2
TGTGCCAGCAGTACTGGGAGGGCGTACGAGCAGTACTTC CASSTGRAYEQYF . TRBJ2-7 TRBD2 TRBV27
TGTGCCAGCAGCTCGACAGGGACCACTGAAGCTTTCTTT CASSSTGTTEAFF . TRBJ1-1 TRBD1 TRBV7-8
TGCGCCAGCAGCTTAGTCAGCACAGTTAGTGGCTACACCTTC CASSLVSTVSGYTF . TRBJ1-2 . TRBV5-1
TGTGCCAGCAGTGAAACGGGGGGCGGCTACACCTTC CASSETGGGYTF . TRBJ1-2 . TRBV2
TGTGCCAGCTCACGGGGACAGGGTACGTGGGATTCACCCCTCCACTTT CASSRGQGTWDSPLHF . TRBJ1-6 TRBD1 TRBV18
TGTGCCAGCAGCTTATATCAGGGGCCAGGAGAGACCCAGTACTTC CASSLYQGPGETQYF . TRBJ2-5 . TRBV7-2
TGTGCCAGCAGCTTAGGAGGAGGGGGTGAGCGTACTGAAGCTTTCTTT CASSLGGGGERTEAFF . TRBJ1-1 . TRBV11-2
TGTGCCAGCAGCTTACCCCTCGAGCGGGGGGCAGAAGAGACCCAGTACTTC CASSLPLERGAEETQYF . TRBJ2-5 TRBD2 TRBV13
TGTGCCAGCAGCTTGGCCCCGAATAATTCACCCCTCCACTTT CASSLAPNNSPLHF . TRBJ1-6 . TRBV5-4
TGCGCCAGCAGCCAAGATAAGCGGGGGGGTTGGTACGAGCAGTACTTC CASSQDKRGGWYEQYF . TRBJ2-7 TRBD2 TRBV4-1
TGCGCCAGCAGCCAAGTATATTCAGGGACCTACGAGCAGTACTTC CASSQVYSGTYEQYF . TRBJ2-7 . TRBV4-1
TGTGCCAGCAGCTTAGCGATACCGGGAACGGGGTATGAAAAACTGTTTTTT CASSLAIPGTGYEKLFF . TRBJ1-4 . TRBV7-2
TGTGCCAGCAGTCATCGGGACAGGGGACAGAACACTGAAGCTTTCTTT CASSHRDRGQNTEAFF . TRBJ1-1 TRBD1 TRBV27
TGTGCCAGCAGTGGTCAGGGGGAGTATGGCTACACCTTC CASSGQGEYGYTF . TRBJ1-2 TRBD1 TRBV2
TGCGCCAGCAGCACAACCGGGACAAGTATCGGGGAGCTGTTTTTT CASSTTGTSIGELFF . TRBJ2-2 . TRBV5-1
TGTGCCAGCAGCGTAATGACAGGGAACAATTCACCCCTCCACTTT CASSVMTGNNSPLHF . TRBJ1-6 TRBD1 TRBV7-2
TGTGCCTGGAAAGGCAGGAATTTCAATCAGCCCCAGCATTTT CAWKGRNFNQPQHF . TRBJ1-5 . TRBV30
TGTGCCAGCTCCAGGGACGGGTCCGGGGAGCAGTACTTC CASSRDGSGEQYF . TRBJ2-7 . TRBV18
TGTGCCAGCACCCCCTTCGCTGAAGGTGGGACCCAGTACTTC CASTPFAEGGTQYF . TRBJ2-5 . TRBV6-2/TRBV6-3
TGTGCCAGCAGCTTGAGGTTGGGGAACACAGATACGCAGTATTTT CASSLRLGNTDTQYF . TRBJ2-3 . TRBV5-6
TGTGCCAGCAGGACAGGGGGTATTAGTAATTCACCCCTCCACTTT CASRTGGISNSPLHF . TRBJ1-6 TRBD1 TRBV3-1/TRBV3-2
TGTGCCAGCACCGGATCAGTTTCCTACGAGCAGTACTTC CASTGSVSYEQYF . TRBJ2-7 . TRBV28
TGCGCCAGCAGCCCTCGACCGCCCAGCCGCCTGGTAAGCGAGCAGTACTTC CASSPRPPSRLVSEQYF . TRBJ2-7 . TRBV4-1
TGCGCCAGCAGCCAAGATGGTGCTGGCGGGGTGGGTGGCTACACCTTC CASSQDGAGGVGGYTF . TRBJ1-2 . TRBV4-3
TGTGCCAGTAGGCCTCGCGACGCTGCCAGTTCCTACGAGCAGTACTTC CASRPRDAASSYEQYF . TRBJ2-7 . TRBV19